This TCR beta chain was sequenced in a study of T cell responses to AZD1222 COVID-19 vaccine. Whole-study results and caveats: Two AZD1222 administrations were followed by greater Spike-specific TCR breadth and depth.

Sequenced by immunoSEQ multiplex PCR; TCRdb stores in-frame clones only, minus some. The top ten hold roughly 9.8% of the sample, which has 150,000 to 200,000 clones, 90% to 95% seen once. The germline CDR1 and CDR2 sequences are LNHDA and SQIVND (reference sequence). CDR3 length: 16 residues. The V and J ends lost 7 bases and 0 bases, in that order; junction bases with no gene match: 8. Regarding this clone: Antigen specificity is unknown.

The sequence was collected from an adult in good health. The rearrangement uses TRBV19 and TRBJ1-4, with 7 bases lining up with TRBD1. Sequencing used peripheral blood, obtained on day 0 of AZD1222 vaccination. As DNA, the CDR3 is TGTGCCAGTACAGTGAGGGGGCTTGCAACTAATGAAAAACTGTTTTTT. Translating it yields CASTVRGLATNEKLFF. The whole variable domain, remainder taken from reference TRBV19 and TRBJ1-4, is DGGITQSPKYLFRKEGQNVTLSCEQNLNHDAMYWYRQDPGQGLRLIYYSQIVNDFQKGDIAEGYSVSREKKESFPLTVTSAQKNPTAFYLCASTVRGLATNEKLFFGSGTQLSVL.